The present TCR beta chain was sequenced within a study of CD8+ T cells in alopecia areata. Background on the study: Each of the treated patients was given oral tofacitinib, 5 to 10 mg twice daily, for moderate-to-severe alopecia areata. Tofacitinib ran for 6 to 18 months before 6 months off drug.

Treatment of the sample: oral pan-JAK inhibitor, 5-10 mg twice daily. Isolated RNA was reverse transcribed into cDNA used as the sequencing template. Libraries were prepared by immunoSEQ multiplex PCR; TCRdb keeps only in-frame clonotypes and omits some of them. This sample has about 270,000 clones, with about 60% found just once. The origin of this receptor is a human donor with alopecia areata. The specimen comprised CD4+ T cells sorted from blood, sampled at week 52, from a patient treated with tofacitinib.

CDR3 in DNA: TGTGCCTGGAGTCCTCTGGGCAGGTACAATGAGCAGTTCTTC. This encodes CAWSPLGRYNEQFF. This chain joins TRBV30 and TRBJ2-1; D not resolved. This CDR3 contains 14 residues. V shed 2 bases and J shed 4 bases, with 12 bases lying between them. Germline V CDR1 and CDR2: GTSNPN, SVGIG (reference sequence).